A selection of T cell receptor beta chains follows, all from one sample in a study of shared clonotypes between healthy human individuals. Sequenced by immunoSEQ multiplex PCR; TCRdb stores in-frame clones only, minus some. The data show a few million clones, around 94% seen once. Sequencing was performed on naive CD4+ T cells sorted from blood. The receptor source for this set is a man between 18 and 35 years old in good health. Each CDR3 is given with its conserved first and last residue. Each record gives: D gene, J gene, clone size, V gene, CDR3 DNA, CDR3 protein. D genes are given only for firm matches. A clone size is listed for some rows: how often the clone was seen (once, few, many), or a class if it is expanded.

d_gene: TRBD2; j_gene: TRBJ2-7; abundance: .; v_gene: TRBV10-3; CDR3nt: TGTGCCATCAAGGGACTAGCGGGAGGCTACGAGCAGTACTTC; CDR3aa: CAIKGLAGGYEQYF
d_gene: TRBD1; j_gene: TRBJ1-1; abundance: .; v_gene: TRBV9; CDR3nt: TGTGCCAGCTCGCAGGGGGCGGTCGGCGGCACTGAAGCTTTCTTT; CDR3aa: CASSQGAVGGTEAFF
d_gene: TRBD2; j_gene: TRBJ2-5; abundance: .; v_gene: TRBV5-1; CDR3nt: TGCGCCAGCAGCTACCTAGCGGGGGGGGAGACCCAGTACTTC; CDR3aa: CASSYLAGGETQYF
d_gene: TRBD1; j_gene: TRBJ2-2; abundance: .; v_gene: TRBV11-2; CDR3nt: TGTGCCAGCAGCGGAGGGGGGACAGGGATAACCGGGGAGCTGTTTTTT; CDR3aa: CASSGGGTGITGELFF
d_gene: .; j_gene: TRBJ2-5; abundance: .; v_gene: TRBV18; CDR3nt: TGTGCCAGCTCACCAGGTGTAGAAGAGACCCAGTACTTC; CDR3aa: CASSPGVEETQYF
d_gene: .; j_gene: TRBJ1-2; abundance: .; v_gene: TRBV4-1; CDR3nt: TGCGCCAGCAGCCAAGATAGCCAGGGCACCTATGGCTACACCTTC; CDR3aa: CASSQDSQGTYGYTF
d_gene: TRBD2; j_gene: TRBJ2-1; abundance: once; v_gene: TRBV7-9; CDR3nt: TGTGCCAGCAGCAGCCTAGGCAGCGGGAGAACCAATGAGCAGTTCTTC; CDR3aa: CASSSLGSGRTNEQFF
d_gene: .; j_gene: TRBJ2-5; abundance: .; v_gene: TRBV19; CDR3nt: TGTGCCAGTAGTGATTCAGGGTTTGAGACCCAGTACTTC; CDR3aa: CASSDSGFETQYF
d_gene: .; j_gene: TRBJ1-1; abundance: .; v_gene: TRBV29-1; CDR3nt: TGCAGCGTCCAAAGGGTCGGGTCATCGAACACTGAAGCTTTCTTT; CDR3aa: CSVQRVGSSNTEAFF
d_gene: TRBD1; j_gene: TRBJ2-5; abundance: .; v_gene: TRBV7-3; CDR3nt: TGTGCCAGCAGCTTAAGACAGGGTGAGACCCAGTACTTC; CDR3aa: CASSLRQGETQYF